These T cell receptor beta chains were read from a single sample in a study of T-cell reconstitution after alpha-beta-depleted transplantation in children. In TCRdb, the PCR reads were re-called with MiXCR into one record per CDR3 protein. The sample contains about 500,000 distinct CDR3 sequences, over 25% of which appear only once. Material: PBMCs from the stem cell graft donor, obtained from the stem cell graft. The receptors derive from a human donor who donated a stem cell graft to a child with aplastic anemia. The CDR3 runs from the conserved cysteine through the conserved F or W. Fields, in order: J gene, D gene, V gene, clone size, CDR3 DNA, CDR3 protein. The D gene is left open where the match is weak. Rows may omit the clone size; those that give it use once, few, many or a size class.

j_call: TRBJ2-5; d_call: .; v_call: TRBV12-5; clone_size: few; cdr3_nt: TGTGCTAGTGGTTTGCCGAGGGGTCTGGAGGAGACCCAGTACTTC; cdr3_aa: CASGLPRGLEETQYF
j_call: TRBJ2-1; d_call: TRBD2; v_call: TRBV11-2; clone_size: .; cdr3_nt: TGTGCCAGCAGCCTTAGCGGGAGGGGTGTCAATGAGCAGTTCTTC; cdr3_aa: CASSLSGRGVNEQFF
j_call: TRBJ2-3; d_call: .; v_call: TRBV20-1; clone_size: .; cdr3_nt: TGCAGTGCTAGGCCTTACGGGCGCACAGATACGCAGTATTTT; cdr3_aa: CSARPYGRTDTQYF
j_call: TRBJ2-2; d_call: TRBD1; v_call: TRBV27; clone_size: .; cdr3_nt: TGTGCCAGCAGTCCCATTAAGGACAGGGCCGCCGTCGGGGAGCTGTTTTTT; cdr3_aa: CASSPIKDRAAVGELFF
j_call: TRBJ2-2; d_call: .; v_call: TRBV19; clone_size: .; cdr3_nt: TGTGCCCTGCTGGAGTCGAACACCGGGGAGCTGTTTTTT; cdr3_aa: CALLESNTGELFF
j_call: TRBJ1-2; d_call: .; v_call: TRBV6-5; clone_size: .; cdr3_nt: TGTGCCAGCAGTTACAAACAGAGTAACTATGGCTACACCTTC; cdr3_aa: CASSYKQSNYGYTF
j_call: TRBJ1-2; d_call: .; v_call: TRBV29-1; clone_size: once; cdr3_nt: TGCAGCGTTTTCGGGGGAACTAACTATGGCTACACCTTC; cdr3_aa: CSVFGGTNYGYTF
j_call: TRBJ1-6; d_call: .; v_call: TRBV4-3; clone_size: few; cdr3_nt: TGCGCCAGCAGCCAGCCTAGGGGGGCTCGTGACGCACCCCTCCACTTT; cdr3_aa: CASSQPRGARDAPLHF
j_call: TRBJ2-7; d_call: TRBD2; v_call: TRBV7-9; clone_size: .; cdr3_nt: TGTGCCAGCAGCCCCTCGGGACTAGCGGGAGGGCACGAGCAGTACTTC; cdr3_aa: CASSPSGLAGGHEQYF
j_call: TRBJ2-7; d_call: TRBD2; v_call: TRBV7-2; clone_size: .; cdr3_nt: TGTGCCAGCAGCTCCACTTCAATAGCGGGCTACGAGCAGTACTTC; cdr3_aa: CASSSTSIAGYEQYF
j_call: TRBJ1-5; d_call: .; v_call: TRBV20-1; clone_size: few; cdr3_nt: TGCAGTGCTAGGAGAGTAGACAGCGCCCTTGGGAATAATCAGCCCCAGCATTTT; cdr3_aa: CSARRVDSALGNNQPQHF
j_call: TRBJ2-1; d_call: TRBD2; v_call: TRBV20-1; clone_size: .; cdr3_nt: TGCAGTGCCTTAGGCACCCTAGCGGGTTCCCTATACAATGAGCAGTTCTTC; cdr3_aa: CSALGTLAGSLYNEQFF
j_call: TRBJ1-4; d_call: .; v_call: TRBV12-3/TRBV12-4; clone_size: .; cdr3_nt: TGTGCCAGCAGTTTAGCGGAGGTTGTAAAACTGTTTTTT; cdr3_aa: CASSLAEVVKLFF
j_call: TRBJ2-1; d_call: TRBD2; v_call: TRBV13; clone_size: .; cdr3_nt: TGTGCCAGCAGCTCTGTGGGGGGTAGCGGGCGTTACAATGAGCAGTTCTTC; cdr3_aa: CASSSVGGSGRYNEQFF
j_call: TRBJ2-1; d_call: .; v_call: TRBV7-9; clone_size: few; cdr3_nt: TGTGCCAGCAGCTCAGAGGGGGGGTACAATGAGCAGTTCTTC; cdr3_aa: CASSSEGGYNEQFF
j_call: TRBJ2-2; d_call: .; v_call: TRBV7-9; clone_size: few; cdr3_nt: TGTGCCAGCAGCTTAGCCGCTGGGGGAAGCGGGGAGCTGTTTTTT; cdr3_aa: CASSLAAGGSGELFF
j_call: TRBJ1-2; d_call: TRBD1; v_call: TRBV10-3; clone_size: .; cdr3_nt: TGTGCCATCAGTGGATCCCCGGGACAGCAACGGGACTATGGCTACACCTTC; cdr3_aa: CAISGSPGQQRDYGYTF
j_call: TRBJ2-1; d_call: TRBD2; v_call: TRBV18; clone_size: .; cdr3_nt: TGTGCCAGCTCACCGTTTAGCGGGAGTTATATTGAGCAGTTCTTC; cdr3_aa: CASSPFSGSYIEQFF
j_call: TRBJ1-1; d_call: .; v_call: TRBV12-3/TRBV12-4; clone_size: few; cdr3_nt: TGTGCCAGCAGTTCACAGGGACCGCTCGCTGAAGCTTTCTTT; cdr3_aa: CASSSQGPLAEAFF
j_call: TRBJ2-2; d_call: TRBD1; v_call: TRBV5-1; clone_size: .; cdr3_nt: TGCGCCAGCCAGCCTGGGACAGGGGTTACCGGGGAGCTGTTTTTT; cdr3_aa: CASQPGTGVTGELFF
j_call: TRBJ2-6; d_call: .; v_call: TRBV24-1; clone_size: .; cdr3_nt: TGTGCCACCAGGGGTTCCATGTCCTCTGGGGCCAACGTCCTGACTTTC; cdr3_aa: CATRGSMSSGANVLTF
j_call: TRBJ2-3; d_call: .; v_call: TRBV5-1; clone_size: .; cdr3_nt: TGCGCCAGCAGCTTGGGGATGACCACAGATACGCAGTATTTT; cdr3_aa: CASSLGMTTDTQYF
j_call: TRBJ1-2; d_call: .; v_call: TRBV20-1; clone_size: few; cdr3_nt: TGCAGTGCTAGACACCGACAGGACCAAGAAGGATATGGCTACACCTTC; cdr3_aa: CSARHRQDQEGYGYTF
j_call: TRBJ2-5; d_call: TRBD2; v_call: TRBV7-2; clone_size: .; cdr3_nt: TGTGCCAGCAGCCCGATTCAAGGTAGCGGGCACCAAGAGACCCAGTACTTC; cdr3_aa: CASSPIQGSGHQETQYF
j_call: TRBJ2-3; d_call: .; v_call: TRBV6-6; clone_size: few; cdr3_nt: TGTGCCAGCAGCCACCAGGGAGGAGATACGCAGTATTTT; cdr3_aa: CASSHQGGDTQYF
j_call: TRBJ1-5; d_call: .; v_call: TRBV5-1; clone_size: few; cdr3_nt: TGCGCCAGCAGCTTGGAGGCAGGAGAACAGCCCCAGCATTTT; cdr3_aa: CASSLEAGEQPQHF
j_call: TRBJ1-1; d_call: .; v_call: TRBV7-9; clone_size: .; cdr3_nt: TGTGCCAGCACAATATCAGACAAGCAGTTTCAGGACACTGAAGCTTTCTTT; cdr3_aa: CASTISDKQFQDTEAFF
j_call: TRBJ2-7; d_call: .; v_call: TRBV29-1; clone_size: .; cdr3_nt: TGCAGCGTGGGGGACCTCGTGGCATCCTACGAGCAGTACTTC; cdr3_aa: CSVGDLVASYEQYF
j_call: TRBJ1-2; d_call: .; v_call: TRBV12-3/TRBV12-4; clone_size: few; cdr3_nt: TGTGCCAGCAGTTTATCAGGGGTTAACTATGGCTACACCTTC; cdr3_aa: CASSLSGVNYGYTF
j_call: TRBJ2-7; d_call: TRBD2; v_call: TRBV27; clone_size: .; cdr3_nt: TGTGCCAGCAGAATAAGCGGGAAACTCTCCTACGAGCAGTACTTC; cdr3_aa: CASRISGKLSYEQYF
j_call: TRBJ2-1; d_call: TRBD2; v_call: TRBV20-1; clone_size: .; cdr3_nt: TGCAGTGCTAGGGGCCCACTAGCGGGAGTGGATGAGCAGTTCTTC; cdr3_aa: CSARGPLAGVDEQFF
j_call: TRBJ1-5; d_call: .; v_call: TRBV20-1; clone_size: .; cdr3_nt: TGCAGTGCTGTAGGACAGCTATATCAGCCCCAGCATTTT; cdr3_aa: CSAVGQLYQPQHF
j_call: TRBJ2-3; d_call: .; v_call: TRBV7-2; clone_size: .; cdr3_nt: TGTGCCAGCAGCTTACAGACTCCTGGCACAGATACGCAGTATTTT; cdr3_aa: CASSLQTPGTDTQYF
j_call: TRBJ1-1; d_call: .; v_call: TRBV9; clone_size: .; cdr3_nt: TGTGCCAGCAGCGTAGTGGGCCATGGCAGTTCGAACACTGAAGCTTTCTTT; cdr3_aa: CASSVVGHGSSNTEAFF
j_call: TRBJ1-2; d_call: TRBD1; v_call: TRBV12-3/TRBV12-4; clone_size: .; cdr3_nt: TGTGCCAGCAGTCGGGGGGACAGGGTGAATGGCTACACCTTC; cdr3_aa: CASSRGDRVNGYTF
j_call: TRBJ1-1; d_call: .; v_call: TRBV12-3/TRBV12-4; clone_size: .; cdr3_nt: TGTGCCAGCAGTTTATTTCTAGGCAAAGAAGCTTTCTTT; cdr3_aa: CASSLFLGKEAFF
j_call: TRBJ2-4; d_call: .; v_call: TRBV7-9; clone_size: .; cdr3_nt: TGTGCCAGCAGTTCCCGGGCGGGCGGAGCCAAAAACATTCAGTACTTC; cdr3_aa: CASSSRAGGAKNIQYF
j_call: TRBJ1-2; d_call: TRBD1; v_call: TRBV18; clone_size: few; cdr3_nt: TGTGCCAGCTCTACGGGACAGACCTATGGCTACACCTTC; cdr3_aa: CASSTGQTYGYTF
j_call: TRBJ1-6; d_call: TRBD1; v_call: TRBV18; clone_size: .; cdr3_nt: TGTGCCAGCTCACCGCGGACAGGGGGGTTTGCTAATTCACCCCTCCACTTT; cdr3_aa: CASSPRTGGFANSPLHF
j_call: TRBJ2-1; d_call: .; v_call: TRBV5-1; clone_size: few; cdr3_nt: TGCGCCAGCAGCTTGGTTGGTACGGGACCGCCCGATGAGCAGTTCTTC; cdr3_aa: CASSLVGTGPPDEQFF